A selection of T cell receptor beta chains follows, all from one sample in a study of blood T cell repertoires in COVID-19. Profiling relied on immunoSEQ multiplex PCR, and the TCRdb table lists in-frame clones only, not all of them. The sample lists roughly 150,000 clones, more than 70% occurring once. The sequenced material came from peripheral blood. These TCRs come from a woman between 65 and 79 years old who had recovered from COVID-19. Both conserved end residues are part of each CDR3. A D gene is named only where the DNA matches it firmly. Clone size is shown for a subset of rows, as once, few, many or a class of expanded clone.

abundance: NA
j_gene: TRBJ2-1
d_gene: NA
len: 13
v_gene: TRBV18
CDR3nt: TGTGCCAGCTCGCCTACTAGGACGGATGAGCAGTTCTTC
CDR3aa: CASSPTRTDEQFF

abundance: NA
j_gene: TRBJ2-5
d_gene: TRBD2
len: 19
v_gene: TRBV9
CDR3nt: TGTGCCAGCAGCGGGTATGGACTAGCGGGAGGGCCGGGGCAAGAGACCCAGTACTTC
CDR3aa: CASSGYGLAGGPGQETQYF

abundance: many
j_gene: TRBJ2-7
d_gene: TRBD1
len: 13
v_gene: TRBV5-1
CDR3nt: TGCGCCAGCAGCTGGACAGGGACCTACGAGCAGTACTTC
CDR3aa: CASSWTGTYEQYF

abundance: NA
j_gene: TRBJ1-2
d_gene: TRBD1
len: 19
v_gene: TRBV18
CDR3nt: TGTGCCAGCTCATGGGCCCAGGGTCACAGGGGCCAACAAGACTATGGCTACACCTTC
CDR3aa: CASSWAQGHRGQQDYGYTF

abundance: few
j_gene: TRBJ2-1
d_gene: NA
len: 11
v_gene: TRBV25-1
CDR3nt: TGTGCCAGCAGGACCGGAGGAGTTGGGTTCTTC
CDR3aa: CASRTGGVGFF

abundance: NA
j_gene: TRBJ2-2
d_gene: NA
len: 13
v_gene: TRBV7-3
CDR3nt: TGTGCCAGCAGCGCTGGAGGGACCGGGGAGCTGTTTTTT
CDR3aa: CASSAGGTGELFF

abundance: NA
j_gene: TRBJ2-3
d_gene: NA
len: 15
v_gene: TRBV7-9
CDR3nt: TGTGCCAGCAGCTTACCAGATGGGCCCACAGATACGCAGTATTTT
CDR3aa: CASSLPDGPTDTQYF

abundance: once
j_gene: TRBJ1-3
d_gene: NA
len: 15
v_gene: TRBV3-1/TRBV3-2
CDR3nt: TGTGCCAGCAGCCTGGGCAGGGGCTCTGGAAACACCATATATTTT
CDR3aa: CASSLGRGSGNTIYF

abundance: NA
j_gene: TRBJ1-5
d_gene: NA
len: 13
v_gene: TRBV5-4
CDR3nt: TGTGCCAGCAGCCTCGACGGGAATCAGCCCCAGCATTTT
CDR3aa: CASSLDGNQPQHF

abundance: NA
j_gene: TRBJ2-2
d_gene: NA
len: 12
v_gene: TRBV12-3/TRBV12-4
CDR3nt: TGTGCCAGCAGTTTAGGCGCCGGGGAGCTGTTTTTT
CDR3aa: CASSLGAGELFF

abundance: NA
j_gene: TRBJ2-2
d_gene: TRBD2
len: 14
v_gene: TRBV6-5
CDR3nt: TGTGCCAGCAGTTACCCCGGGACTAGCGGGAAGCTGTTTTTT
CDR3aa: CASSYPGTSGKLFF

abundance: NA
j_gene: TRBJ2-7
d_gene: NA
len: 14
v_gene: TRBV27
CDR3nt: TGTGCCAGCAGTGGCCAGGGTGCCCTGGTCGGGCAGTACTTC
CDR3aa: CASSGQGALVGQYF

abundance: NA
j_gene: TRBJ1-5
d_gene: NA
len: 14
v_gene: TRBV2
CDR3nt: TGTGCCAGCAGTAGGAGAGGGAGCAATCAGCCCCAGCATTTT
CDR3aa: CASSRRGSNQPQHF

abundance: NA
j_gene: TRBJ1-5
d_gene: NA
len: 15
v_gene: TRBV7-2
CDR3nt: TGTGCCAGCAGCTTAGCGCCCGGGTTTCATCAGCCCCAGCATTTT
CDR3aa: CASSLAPGFHQPQHF

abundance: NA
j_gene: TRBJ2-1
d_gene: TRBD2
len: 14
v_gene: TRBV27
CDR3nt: TGTGCCAGCACCGACAGCGGGGGCCGGGATGAGCAGTTCTTC
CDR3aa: CASTDSGGRDEQFF

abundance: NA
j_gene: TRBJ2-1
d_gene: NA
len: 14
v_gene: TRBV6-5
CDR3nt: TGTGCCAGCACCTCAGCGAGCACCTACAATGAGCAGTTCTTC
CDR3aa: CASTSASTYNEQFF

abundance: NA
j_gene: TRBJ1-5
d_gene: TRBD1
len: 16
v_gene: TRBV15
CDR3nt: TGTGCCACCAGCAGACCCGACAGGGGGTGGGATCAGCCCCAGCATTTT
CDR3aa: CATSRPDRGWDQPQHF

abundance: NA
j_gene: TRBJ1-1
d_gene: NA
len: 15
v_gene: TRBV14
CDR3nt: TGTGCCAGCAGCCAAGTTTTCGGCAGGATGACTGAAGCTTTCTTT
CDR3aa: CASSQVFGRMTEAFF

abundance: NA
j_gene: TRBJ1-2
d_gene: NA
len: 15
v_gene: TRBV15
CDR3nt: TGTGCCACCAGCAGAGTCCGGGGGGCCAGCTATGGCTACACCTTC
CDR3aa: CATSRVRGASYGYTF

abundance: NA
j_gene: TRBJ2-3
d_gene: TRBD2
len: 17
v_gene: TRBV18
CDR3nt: TGTGCCAGCTCACCTCCAGGACTAGCGGGAGGGGCAGATACGCAGTATTTT
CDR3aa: CASSPPGLAGGADTQYF

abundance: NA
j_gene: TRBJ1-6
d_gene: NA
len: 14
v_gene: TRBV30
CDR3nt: TGTGCCCCATCCAGGGCTTGCTATAATTCACCCCTCCACTTT
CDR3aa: CAPSRACYNSPLHF

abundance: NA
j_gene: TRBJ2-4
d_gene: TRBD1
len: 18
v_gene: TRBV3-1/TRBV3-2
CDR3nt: TGTGCCAGCAGCCAAGACCCGGGACAGGGACTAGCCAAAAACATTCAGTACTTC
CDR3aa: CASSQDPGQGLAKNIQYF

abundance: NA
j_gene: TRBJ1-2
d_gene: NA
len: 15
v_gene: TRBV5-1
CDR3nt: TGCGCCAGCACCCTGGGGGCAGGGGCCGTTTTTGGCTACACCTTC
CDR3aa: CASTLGAGAVFGYTF

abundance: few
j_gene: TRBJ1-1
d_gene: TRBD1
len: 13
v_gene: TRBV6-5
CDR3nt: TGTGCCAGCAGAAGGGACAGGGACACTGAAGCTTTCTTT
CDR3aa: CASRRDRDTEAFF

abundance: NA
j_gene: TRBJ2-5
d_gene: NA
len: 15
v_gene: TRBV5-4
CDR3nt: TGTGCCAGCAGCCCCGGTGGCAGGGGGAGGGAGACCCAGTACTTC
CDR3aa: CASSPGGRGRETQYF

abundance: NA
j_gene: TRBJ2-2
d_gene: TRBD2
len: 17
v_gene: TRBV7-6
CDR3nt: TGTGCCAGCAGCTCCAGACTAGCGGGAGGGTACGGCGGGGAGCTGTTTTTT
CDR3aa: CASSSRLAGGYGGELFF

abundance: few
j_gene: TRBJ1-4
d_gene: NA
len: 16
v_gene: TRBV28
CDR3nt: TGTGCCAGCAGTTTTTGGGACATAACAACTAATGAAAAACTGTTTTTT
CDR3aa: CASSFWDITTNEKLFF

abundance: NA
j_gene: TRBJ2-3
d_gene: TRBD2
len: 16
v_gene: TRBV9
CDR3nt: TGTGCCAGCAGCCCCCTAGCGGGAGTGGGCACAGATACGCAGTATTTT
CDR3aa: CASSPLAGVGTDTQYF

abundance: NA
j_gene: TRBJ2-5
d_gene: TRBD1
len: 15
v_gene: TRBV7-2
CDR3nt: TGTGCCAGCGGGCGGGCGACAGGGGATCAAGAGACCCAGTACTTC
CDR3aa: CASGRATGDQETQYF

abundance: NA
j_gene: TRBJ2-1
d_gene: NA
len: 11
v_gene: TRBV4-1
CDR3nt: TGCGCCAGCAGCCAAGATCTATGGCAGTTCTTC
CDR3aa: CASSQDLWQFF

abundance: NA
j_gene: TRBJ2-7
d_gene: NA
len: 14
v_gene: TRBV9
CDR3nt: TGTGCCAGCAGCGCCACAGGGAGCTCCTACGAGCAGTACTTC
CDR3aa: CASSATGSSYEQYF

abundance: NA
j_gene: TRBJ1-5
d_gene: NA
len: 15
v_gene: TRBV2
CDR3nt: TGTGCCAGCACCCCTGGCGGGACGGGGAATCAGCCCCAGCATTTT
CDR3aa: CASTPGGTGNQPQHF

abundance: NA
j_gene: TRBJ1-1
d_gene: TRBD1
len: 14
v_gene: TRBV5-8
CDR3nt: TGTGCCAGCAGCTACGACAGGGGGCTCACTGAAGCTTTCTTT
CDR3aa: CASSYDRGLTEAFF

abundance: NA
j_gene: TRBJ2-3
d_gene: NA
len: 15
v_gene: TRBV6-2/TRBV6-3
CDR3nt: TGTGCCAGCAGTTACCCCCCGGTGCTCCGAGATACGCAGTATTTT
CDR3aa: CASSYPPVLRDTQYF

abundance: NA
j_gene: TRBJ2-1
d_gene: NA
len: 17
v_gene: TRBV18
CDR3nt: TGTGCCAGCTCACCACCGGGGCAGGCGGACCGCGACAATGAGCAGTTCTTC
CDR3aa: CASSPPGQADRDNEQFF

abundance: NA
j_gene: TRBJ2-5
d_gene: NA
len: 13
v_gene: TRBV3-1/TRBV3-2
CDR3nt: TGTGCCAGCAGCCAAGATCGGGTTGGGACCCAGTACTTC
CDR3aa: CASSQDRVGTQYF

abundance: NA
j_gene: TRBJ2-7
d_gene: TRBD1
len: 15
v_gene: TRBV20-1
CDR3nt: TGCAGTGCCAGTACCTCTGCCGGGACAGGGAGCGAGCAGTACTTC
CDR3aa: CSASTSAGTGSEQYF

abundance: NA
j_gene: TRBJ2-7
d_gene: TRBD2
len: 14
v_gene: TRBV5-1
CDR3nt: TGCGCCAGCAGCTTCCTAGCGGGACGGGACGAGCAGTACTTC
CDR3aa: CASSFLAGRDEQYF

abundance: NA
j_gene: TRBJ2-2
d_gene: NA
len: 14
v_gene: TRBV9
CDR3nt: TGTGCCAGCACCTCGCGGGCGAACACCGGGGAGCTGTTTTTT
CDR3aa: CASTSRANTGELFF

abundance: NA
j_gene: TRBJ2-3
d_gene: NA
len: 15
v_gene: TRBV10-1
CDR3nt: TGCGCCAGCAGTGAGTGGCGGCTCAGCACAGATACGCAGTATTTT
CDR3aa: CASSEWRLSTDTQYF

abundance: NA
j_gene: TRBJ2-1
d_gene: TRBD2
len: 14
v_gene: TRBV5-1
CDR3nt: TGCGCCAGCACCGCGGGGGTCTCGGCAACGGAGCAGTTCTTC
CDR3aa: CASTAGVSATEQFF

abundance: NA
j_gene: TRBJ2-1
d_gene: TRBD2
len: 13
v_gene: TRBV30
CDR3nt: TGTGCCTGGAGTAGCGGGGGAGATGGGGCTCAGTTCTTC
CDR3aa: CAWSSGGDGAQFF

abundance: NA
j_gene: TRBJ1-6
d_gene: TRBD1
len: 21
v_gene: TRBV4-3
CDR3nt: TGCGCCAGCAGCCAAGATTGGGGGGGACAGGGCACGAGCTCCTATAATTCACCCCTCCACTTT
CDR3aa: CASSQDWGGQGTSSYNSPLHF

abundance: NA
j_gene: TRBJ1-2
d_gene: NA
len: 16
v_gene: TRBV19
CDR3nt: TGTGCCAGTAGTATTCAGCGAAACCCACTCGGGTATGGCTACACCTTC
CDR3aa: CASSIQRNPLGYGYTF

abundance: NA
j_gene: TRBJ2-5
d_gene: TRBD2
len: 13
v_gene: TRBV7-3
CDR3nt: TGTGCCAGCAGCCCCTGGCGGGGGGAGACCCAGTACTTC
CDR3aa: CASSPWRGETQYF

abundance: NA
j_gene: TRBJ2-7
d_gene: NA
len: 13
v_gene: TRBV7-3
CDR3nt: TGTGCCAGAGGTGGGGGGGCCCCCTACGAGCAGTACTTC
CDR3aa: CARGGGAPYEQYF

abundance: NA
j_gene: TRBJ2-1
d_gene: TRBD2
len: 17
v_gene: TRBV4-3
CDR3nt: TGCGCCAGCAGCCAAGATCTGGTTAGCGGGGGTGAGGATGAGCAGTTCTTC
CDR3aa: CASSQDLVSGGEDEQFF

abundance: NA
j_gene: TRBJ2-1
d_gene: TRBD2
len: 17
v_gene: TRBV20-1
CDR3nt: TGCAGTGCTAGTGTGGCGGGGGGCCCCCCCTCCTACAATGAGCAGTTCTTC
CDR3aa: CSASVAGGPPSYNEQFF

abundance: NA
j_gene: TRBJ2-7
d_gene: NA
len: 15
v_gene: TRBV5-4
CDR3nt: TGTGCCAGCAGCTTGAGCGCAGCAAACTCCTACGAGCAGTACTTC
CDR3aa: CASSLSAANSYEQYF

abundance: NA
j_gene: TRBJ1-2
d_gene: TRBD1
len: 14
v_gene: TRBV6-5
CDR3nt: TGTGCCAGCAGTCCAAGGACAGGGAACTATGGCTACACCTTC
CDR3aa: CASSPRTGNYGYTF

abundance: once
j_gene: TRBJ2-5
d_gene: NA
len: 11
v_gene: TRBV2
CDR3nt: TGTGCCAGTCGACCGGGTGGGACCCAGTACTTC
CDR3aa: CASRPGGTQYF

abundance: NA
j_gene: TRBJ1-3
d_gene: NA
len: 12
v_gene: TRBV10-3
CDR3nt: TGTGCCATCAGCCCCCAGGGAAACACCATATATTTT
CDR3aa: CAISPQGNTIYF

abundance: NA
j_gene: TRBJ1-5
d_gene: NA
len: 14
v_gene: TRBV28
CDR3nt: TGTGCCAGCAGTTTAGATCATTCGGGGGAACCCCAGCATTTT
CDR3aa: CASSLDHSGEPQHF

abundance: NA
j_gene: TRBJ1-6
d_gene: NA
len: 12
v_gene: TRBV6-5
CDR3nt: TGTGCCAGCAGGGGCAGAAGCTCACCCCTCCACTTT
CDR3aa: CASRGRSSPLHF

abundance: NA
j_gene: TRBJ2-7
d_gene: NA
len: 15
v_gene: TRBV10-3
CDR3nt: TGTGCCATCAGCCAAGGACCCCGGAGGTCCTACGAGCAGTACTTC
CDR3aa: CAISQGPRRSYEQYF

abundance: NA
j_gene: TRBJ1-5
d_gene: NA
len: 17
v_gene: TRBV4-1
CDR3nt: TGCGCCAGCAGCCAAGGCCCCCCGGGAGGCCGCAATCAGCCCCAGCATTTT
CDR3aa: CASSQGPPGGRNQPQHF